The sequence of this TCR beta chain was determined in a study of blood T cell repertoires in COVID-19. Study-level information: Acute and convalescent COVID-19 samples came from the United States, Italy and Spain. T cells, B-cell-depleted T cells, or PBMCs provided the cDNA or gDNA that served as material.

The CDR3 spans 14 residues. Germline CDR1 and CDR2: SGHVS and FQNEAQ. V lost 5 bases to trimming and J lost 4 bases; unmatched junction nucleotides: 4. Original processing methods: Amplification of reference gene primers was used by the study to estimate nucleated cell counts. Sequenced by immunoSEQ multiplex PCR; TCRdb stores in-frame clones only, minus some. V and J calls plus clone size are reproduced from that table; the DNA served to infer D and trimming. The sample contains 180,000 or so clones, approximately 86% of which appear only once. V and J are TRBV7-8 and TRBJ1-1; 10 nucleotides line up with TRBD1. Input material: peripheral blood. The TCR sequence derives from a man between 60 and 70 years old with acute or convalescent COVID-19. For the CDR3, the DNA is TGTGCCAGCAGCCTGTGGACAGGGGGCACTGAAGCTTTCTTT. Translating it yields CASSLWTGGTEAFF. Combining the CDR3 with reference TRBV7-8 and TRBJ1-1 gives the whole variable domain GAGVSQSPRYKVAKRGQDVALRCDPISGHVSLFWYQQALGQGPEFLTYFQNEAQLDKSGLPSDRFFAERPEGSVSTLKIQRTQQEDSAVYLCASSLWTGGTEAFFGQGTRLTVV.